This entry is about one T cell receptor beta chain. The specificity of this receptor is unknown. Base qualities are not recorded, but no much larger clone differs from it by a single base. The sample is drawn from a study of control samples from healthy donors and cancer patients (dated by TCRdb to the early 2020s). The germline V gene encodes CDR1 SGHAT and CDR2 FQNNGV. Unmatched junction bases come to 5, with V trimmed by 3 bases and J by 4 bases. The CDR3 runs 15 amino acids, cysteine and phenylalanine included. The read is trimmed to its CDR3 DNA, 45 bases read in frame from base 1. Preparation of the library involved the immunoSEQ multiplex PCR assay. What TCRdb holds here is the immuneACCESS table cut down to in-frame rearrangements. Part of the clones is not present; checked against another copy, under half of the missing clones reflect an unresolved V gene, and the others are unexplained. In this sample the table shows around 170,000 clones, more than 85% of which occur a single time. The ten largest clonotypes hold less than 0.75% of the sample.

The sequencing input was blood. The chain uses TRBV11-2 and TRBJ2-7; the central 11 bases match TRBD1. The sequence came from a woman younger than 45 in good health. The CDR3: CASSFSGTGGYEQYF. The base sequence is TGTGCCAGCAGCTTCTCCGGGACAGGGGGGTACGAGCAGTACTTC. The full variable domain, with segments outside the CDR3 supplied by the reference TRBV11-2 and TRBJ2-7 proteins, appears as EAGVAQSPRYKIIEKRQSVAFWCNPISGHATLYWYQQILGQGPKLLIQFQNNGVVDDSQLPKDRFSAERLKGVDSTLKIQPAKLEDSAVYLCASSFSGTGGYEQYFGPGTRLTVT.